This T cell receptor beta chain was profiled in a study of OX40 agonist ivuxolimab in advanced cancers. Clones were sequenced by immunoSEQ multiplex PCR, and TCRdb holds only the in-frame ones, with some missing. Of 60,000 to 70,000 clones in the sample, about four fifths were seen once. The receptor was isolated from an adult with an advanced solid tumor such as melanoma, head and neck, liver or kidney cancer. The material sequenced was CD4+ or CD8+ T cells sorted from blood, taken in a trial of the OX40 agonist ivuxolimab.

CDR3 DNA: TGCGCCAGCAGCTCCGGGACGGAGAACACTGAAGCTTTCTTT. It codes for CASSSGTENTEAFF. This chain links TRBV5-1 with TRBJ1-1, with a tentative D call TRBD1 (5 bases). Germline CDR1 SGHRS, CDR2 YFSETQ. Trimming pared 3 bases from V and 1 base from J, leaving 10 bases between. The CDR3 loop spans 14 amino acids.